The text below deals with one T cell receptor (beta chain). V lost 6 bases to trimming and J lost 1 base, with 19 bases between them. Germline values: CDR1 WNHNN, CDR2 SYGVQD (reference sequence). This CDR3 contains 17 residues. The sample originates from a study of T cell clones after liver transplantation. Study-level background: TCRbeta sequencing after a pre-transplant mixed lymphocyte reaction identified graft-donor-reactive clones, later tracked in post-transplant blood.

Sorting of unstimulated PBMCs yielded separate CD3+CD4+ and CD3+CD8+ fractions. Sequencing used immunoSEQ multiplex PCR; TCRdb keeps in-frame clones, though not all of them. The table records roughly 65,000 clones, more than 85% of them present only once. Here the sequenced sample was CD4+ T cells from blood, taken roughly 26 months after liver transplant. This sequence joins TRBV10-1 and TRBJ2-1; tentative D call: TRBD2 (7 bases). This TCR derives from a human patient who received a liver transplant. T cells may partly derive from the graft donor. CDR3 residues: CASRAGQPITSYNEQFF. In DNA, the CDR3 is TGCGCCAGCAGAGCGGGACAACCAATTACATCCTACAATGAGCAGTTCTTC.